Listed here are 18 T cell receptor beta chains from one sample, sequenced in a study of cytomegalovirus exposure and HLA in healthy donors. The study ran its PCR with 60 Vbeta and 13 Jbeta primers. Sequencing used immunoSEQ multiplex PCR; TCRdb keeps in-frame clones, though not all of them. The repertoire consists of 120,000 to 150,000 clones, with about three quarters occurring once and the leading ten covering roughly 4%. The sample taken for sequencing was PBMCs. These receptor sequences come from a man between 18 and 29 years old in good health and CMV-seronegative.

The chain recombines TRBV10-1 with TRBJ2-4; 8 bases match TRBD2. Germline V gene data show CDR1 as WNHNN and CDR2 as SYGVQD (reference sequence). V lost 1 base and J lost 8; bases outside the gene matches: 13. The CDR3 consists of 17 residues. This chain's CDR3 is CASSEYLRSGRAHIQYF. CDR3 in DNA: TGCGCCAGCAGTGAGTACTTGAGGTCCGGGAGGGCTCACATTCAGTACTTC.

The chain combines TRBV5-5 with TRBJ1-2; D not resolved. From germline, CDR1 is SGHKS and CDR2 YYEKEE (reference sequence). CDR3 size: 16 residues. Between the trimmed V and J ends, which lost 2 bases and 6 bases, there was a span of 20 bases. Written as DNA, the CDR3 is TGTGCCAGCAGCTTCAACCCCCGAGGCGAAAGTCATGGCTACACCTTC. It codes for CASSFNPRGESHGYTF.

This sequence joins TRBV18 and TRBJ1-5; no clear D. Germline V gene data show CDR1 as KGHSH and CDR2 as LQKENI. The CDR3 is 14 residues long. The ends were cut back, 3 bases at V and 4 bases at J, with 10 bases in the middle. In nucleotides, the CDR3 is TGTGCCAGCTCACCCGAGGGATTGAATCAGCCCCAGCATTTT. Its translation: CASSPEGLNQPQHF. Looking up the rest from reference TRBV18 and TRBJ1-5 gives the full variable domain: NAGVMQNPRHLVRRRGQEARLRCSPMKGHSHVYWYRQLPEEGLKFMVYLQKENIIDESGMPKERFSAEFPKEGPSILRIQQVVRGDSAAYFCASSPEGLNQPQHFGDGTRLSIL.

The gene calls are TRBV6-5 and TRBJ2-2, with D maybe TRBD2 (6 bases). The CDR3 contains 15 residues. V was shortened by 2 bases and J by 2 bases, with 9 bases between the two germline ends. The V gene's germline CDR1 is MNHEY and CDR2 SVGAGI. The CDR3 coding sequence is TGTGCCAGCAGTTACGAGCGGGTAAACACCGGGGAGCTGTTTTTT. It codes for CASSYERVNTGELFF.

The genes are TRBV6-5 and TRBJ2-7; 7 bases line up with TRBD1. Germline V gene lookup returns CDR1 MNHEY and CDR2 SVGAGI. Germline trimming cut 5 bases from V and 4 bases from J; bases unmatched to any gene: 8. CDR3 length: 14 residues. CDR3 DNA: TGTGCCAGCAGTCTCCATGGACAGGCTTACGAGCAGTACTTC. Translation gives CASSLHGQAYEQYF.

The rearrangement links TRBV30 to TRBJ1-5; possibly TRBD1 for D (6 bases). This CDR3 has 13 amino acids. Germline values: CDR1 GTSNPN, CDR2 SVGIG (reference sequence). The V and J ends lost 1 base and 4 bases respectively, with 8 bases between them. CDR3: CAWSAGANQPQHF. As DNA, the CDR3 is TGTGCCTGGAGTGCAGGGGCAAATCAGCCCCAGCATTTT.

The rearrangement uses TRBV25-1 and TRBJ1-2; D is possibly TRBD1 (5 bases). The ends were cut back, 0 bases at V and 7 bases at J, with 12 bases in the middle. Germline V gene sequence: CDR1 MGHDK, CDR2 SYGVNS. The CDR3 spans 14 residues. CDR3 amino acids: CASSEYAGPGGYTF. The CDR3 DNA reads as TGTGCCAGCAGTGAATATGCGGGACCCGGTGGCTACACCTTC.

The genes are TRBV4-2 and TRBJ1-1; no clear D. The CDR3 contains 13 residues. Germline CDR1 LGHNA, CDR2 YNFKEQ. Deletions cut 0 bases from V and 8 bases from J, with 10 bases between. CDR3 in DNA: TGTGCCAGCAGCCAAGAACGGTTCGAGGAAGCTTTCTTT. This sequence encodes CASSQERFEEAFF.

Details on this clone: In the same sample, other DNA sequences code for this CDR3. This chain links TRBV5-1 with TRBJ1-1, with TRBD1 as a possible D gene (5 bases). Trimming left V 1 base short and J 2 bases short, with 6 bases between. CDR3 size: 13 residues. The germline V gene has CDR1 SGHRS and CDR2 YFSETQ. CDR3 in amino acids: CASSLQGNTEAFF. In DNA, the CDR3 is TGCGCCAGCAGCTTGCAGGGAAACACTGAAGCTTTCTTT.

The J gene is TRBJ2-3, the V gene TRBV9; 12 nucleotides align to TRBD2. This CDR3 has 18 amino acids. The V gene's germline CDR1 is SGDLS and CDR2 YYNGEE. Trimming removed 0 bases from V and 5 bases from J; junction bases left unmatched: 10. CDR3 amino acids: CASSVVSTSGRPLDTQYF. The CDR3 DNA reads TGTGCCAGCAGCGTAGTTTCCACTAGCGGGAGGCCTTTAGATACGCAGTATTTT.

The chain carries TRBV25-1 and TRBJ2-5; 9 bases match TRBD1. The J call may not be correct, given that the DNA end is closer to TRBJ2-7. CDR3 length: 14 amino acids. Germline CDR1 reads MGHDK; CDR2 reads SYGVNS. CDR3 residues: CASSDRDRDHEQYF. Here the CDR3 DNA reads TGTGCCAGCAGTGACCGGGACAGGGACCACGAGCAGTACTTC.

The chain carries TRBV11-2 and TRBJ2-6; D gene uncertain. The CDR3 is made up of 18 amino acids. Germline V gives CDR1 SGHAT, CDR2 FQNNGV. The ends were cut back, 10 bases at V and 0 bases at J, with 22 bases in the middle. This CDR3 reads CATLDIQRFSSGANVLTF. The CDR3 nucleotides are TGTGCCACCCTAGATATCCAGCGATTCAGCTCTGGGGCCAACGTCCTGACTTTC.

V usage is TRBV7-9 and J usage is TRBJ2-1, with 7 bases identical to TRBD2. Germline CDR1 SEHNR, CDR2 FQNEAQ (reference sequence). CDR3 length: 18 amino acids. After removal of 3 bases from V and 4 bases from J, the junction contained 15 bases not matched to a gene. CDR3: CASSFGGDSIGGYNEQFF. Here the CDR3 DNA reads TGTGCCAGCAGCTTTGGTGGGGACTCCATCGGGGGGTACAATGAGCAGTTCTTC.

The chain recombines TRBV4-3 with TRBJ2-7, with 7 bases aligning to TRBD1. Looked up from germline, CDR1 is LGHNA and CDR2 is YSLEER. The CDR3 runs to 13 residues. J was trimmed by 2 bases and V by 6 bases; bases with no gene match: 4. The CDR3 DNA reads TGCGCCAGCAGTCGACAGGGTACCTACGAGCAGTACTTC. This encodes CASSRQGTYEQYF.

The chain links TRBV7-3 to TRBJ2-7; D is perhaps TRBD1 (6 bases). This CDR3 contains 15 residues. The germline V gene encodes CDR1 SGHTA and CDR2 FQGTGA. The V gene lost 5 bases and the J gene lost 10 bases, with 24 bases spanning the gap. The CDR3 DNA is TGTGCCAGCAGCCCACAGCCTGGACAGAACTACAACCAGTACTTC. The encoded protein is CASSPQPGQNYNQYF.

The chain links TRBV7-7 to TRBJ2-1, with a weak D call TRBD1 (7 bases). The CDR3 sequence is 15 residues long. Deletions cut 1 base from V and 4 bases from J, with 11 bases between. Germline-derived CDR1 and CDR2 are SSHAT and FNYEAQ (reference sequence). For the CDR3, the DNA is TGTGCCAGCAGCTTAGGGCAGGGGGGTTACAATGAGCAGTTCTTC. It translates to CASSLGQGGYNEQFF. The full variable domain, with the rest looked up from reference TRBV7-7 and TRBJ2-1, is GAGVSQSPRYKVTKRGQDVTLRCDPISSHATLYWYQQALGQGPEFLTYFNYEAQPDKSGLPSDRFSAERPEGSISTLTIQRTEQRDSAMYRCASSLGQGGYNEQFFGPGTRLTVL.

This clone is a singleton in its sample. V gene TRBV27 combines with J gene TRBJ1-1; D perhaps matches TRBD1 (6 bases). Germline V gene lookup returns CDR1 MNHEY and CDR2 SMNVEV (reference sequence). Trimming cost V 3 bases and J 5 bases, with 16 bases left between them. The CDR3 runs to 15 residues. The CDR3 here is CASSFYNTGKTEAFF. CDR3 sequence (DNA): TGTGCCAGCAGTTTTTACAATACAGGGAAAACTGAAGCTTTCTTT.

This clone has just a few counts. The J gene is TRBJ1-1, the V gene TRBV5-1; D possibly corresponds to TRBD1 (5 bases). Germline-derived CDR1 and CDR2 are SGHRS and YFSETQ. The CDR3 is made up of 15 amino acids. V dropped 0 bases and J dropped 11 bases, with 20 bases sitting between them. The DNA for the CDR3 is TGCGCCAGCAGCTTGGAGGCGGGGGGTTCGGGCTCGGCTTTCTTT. Its protein product is CASSLEAGGSGSAFF.